The source of this TCR beta chain is a study of patients and donors after allogeneic stem cell transplantation. TCRdb recomputed calls from the RT-PCR reads with MiXCR, one row per CDR3 protein. The profile shows under 95,000 distinct CDR3 sequences, around 5% of them singletons. Losses at the gene ends were 3 bases for V and 3 bases for J; bases not matched to a gene: 3. CDR3 size: 15 residues. Germline CDR1 MGHRA, CDR2 YSYEKL. The TCR originated in a human donor who was either an allogeneic HSCT recipient or a stem cell or donor lymphocyte infusion donor (not recorded which). It is not recorded whose cells these are; they may come from a transplant donor. The source material was blood, either unsorted or a sorted T cell fraction (not recorded which). The chain employs TRBV4-1 and TRBJ2-3; 10 bases align to TRBD1. The CDR3 coding sequence is TGCGCCAGCAGCCAGGACAGGGGGACGACAGATACGCAGTATTTT. Translating it yields CASSQDRGTTDTQYF.